This entry lists 19 T cell receptor beta chains sequenced from one sample in a study of blood T cell repertoires in COVID-19. Method: immunoSEQ multiplex PCR; TCRdb's copy keeps in-frame clones and lacks some. The sample includes some 110,000 clones, roughly 85% of them seen just once. The specimen sequenced was peripheral blood. The receptor set was obtained from a man under 40 with acute or convalescent COVID-19.

The chain employs TRBV12-3 or TRBV12-4 and TRBJ1-6; D gene unclear. Trimming pared 3 bases from V and 10 bases from J, leaving 10 bases between. CDR3 length: 13 amino acids. DNA of the CDR3: TGTGCCAGCAGTTTGGTAGCTGGATCACCCCTCCACTTT. It encodes CASSLVAGSPLHF.

The chain uses TRBV5-4 and TRBJ2-1, with D perhaps matching TRBD1 (6 bases). The CDR3 totals 12 residues. V lost 5 bases, J lost 7 bases, and 10 bases lay in between. Germline CDR1 and CDR2: SGHNT and YYREEE (reference sequence). CDR3: CASRLDRNEQFF. The CDR3 region has the DNA TGTGCCAGCAGGCTCGACAGGAATGAGCAGTTCTTC.

The CDR3 region is CASSPTTSSYEQYF. CDR3 sequence (DNA): TGTGCCAGCAGCCCGACTACTAGCTCCTACGAGCAGTACTTC. This sequence joins TRBV7-2 and TRBJ2-7; D may be TRBD2 (5 bases). The germline V gene has CDR1 SGHTA and CDR2 FQGNSA. Trimming removed 5 bases from V and 0 bases from J, with 11 bases in between. The CDR3 runs 14 residues. Using reference TRBV7-2 and TRBJ2-7 for the parts outside the CDR3, the full variable domain is GAGVSQSPSNKVTEKGKDVELRCDPISGHTALYWYRQSLGQGLEFLIYFQGNSAPDKSGLPSDRFSAERTGGSVSTLTIQRTQQEDSAVYLCASSPTTSSYEQYFGPGTRLTVT.

V usage is TRBV29-1 and J usage is TRBJ1-1; D gene ambiguous. CDR1 and CDR2 from the germline V gene are SQVTM and ANQGSEA. The V end lost 3 bases, the J end lost 1 base, and 12 bases lay between the germline ends. The CDR3 spans 14 residues. As DNA, the CDR3 is TGCAGCGTTGATGCGGGTGTAACGAACACTGAAGCTTTCTTT. This translates into CSVDAGVTNTEAFF. Combining the CDR3 with reference TRBV29-1 and TRBJ1-1 gives the whole variable domain SAVISQKPSRDICQRGTSLTIQCQVDSQVTMMFWYRQQPGQSLTLIATANQGSEATYESGFVIDKFPISRPNLTFSTLTVSNMSPEDSSIYLCSVDAGVTNTEAFFGQGTRLTVV.

The chain employs TRBV29-1 and TRBJ1-2; D unclear. V was pared by 5 bases and J by 0 bases, with 10 bases between. The CDR3 contains 13 residues. Germline V gene data show CDR1 as SQVTM and CDR2 as ANQGSEA. Here the CDR3 DNA reads TGCAGCGTTATAGGAACAGCTAACTATGGCTACACCTTC. Translation: CSVIGTANYGYTF.

The chain recombines TRBV7-8 with TRBJ1-5, with a weak D call TRBD1 (6 bases). The V gene's germline CDR1 is SGHVS and CDR2 FQNEAQ. The CDR3 covers 16 residues. V lost 5 bases and J 1 base, leaving 15 bases between the germline ends. The CDR3 region has the DNA TGTGCCAGCAGCCCCATCGGGGGGCAAAGCAATCAGCCCCAGCATTTT. As protein: CASSPIGGQSNQPQHF.

The rearrangement joins TRBV5-1 to TRBJ1-6; tentative D call: TRBD1 (6 bases). This CDR3 has 15 residues. Germline loops: CDR1 SGHRS, CDR2 YFSETQ. V dropped 4 bases and J dropped 8 bases, with 16 bases sitting between them. This CDR3 is CASSAGQPLDSPLHF. The CDR3 DNA reads TGCGCCAGCAGCGCCGGACAGCCCCTAGATTCACCCCTCCACTTT.

This chain uses TRBV4-1 with TRBJ1-5; D call uncertain. Germline assignment: CDR1 MGHRA and CDR2 YSYEKL. V dropped 1 base and J dropped 0 bases, with 4 bases sitting between them. The CDR3 covers 14 residues. DNA for the CDR3: TGCGCCAGCAGCCAAGTACTTAGCAATCAGCCCCAGCATTTT. Translation: CASSQVLSNQPQHF.

The gene calls are TRBV5-4 and TRBJ2-2, with D unclear. CDR3 size: 12 residues. The ends were cut back, 0 bases at V and 7 bases at J, with 4 bases in the middle. The germline V gene has CDR1 SGHNT and CDR2 YYREEE (reference sequence). The CDR3 bases are TGTGCCAGCAGCTTGGAGCTCGGGGAGCTGTTTTTT. Translated, it gives CASSLELGELFF.

The rearrangement joins TRBV7-9 to TRBJ2-7; D not certain. CDR1 and CDR2 from the germline V gene are SEHNR and FQNEAQ (reference sequence). The CDR3 covers 13 residues. V lost 1 base and J lost 2, with 6 bases in between. In nucleotides, the CDR3 is TGTGCCAGCAGCTTAGACTCCCCCTACGAGCAGTACGTC. Its translation: CASSLDSPYEQYV.

The V call is TRBV7-2, the J call TRBJ1-2; 7 bases agree with TRBD1. This CDR3 region has 17 residues. J was trimmed by 6 bases and V by 1 base; bases with no gene match: 14. Germline CDR1 is SGHTA and CDR2 is FQGNSA. The CDR3 here is CASSLETFVEGANGYTF. The CDR3, as DNA: TGTGCCAGCAGCTTAGAGACCTTCGTGGAGGGGGCGAATGGCTACACCTTC.

The chain has TRBV4-1 and TRBJ2-2; 11 nucleotides align to TRBD1. V lost 0 bases and J lost 3; bases outside the gene matches: 6. The CDR3 is 18 residues long. Germline-derived CDR1 and CDR2 are MGHRA and YSYEKL. The CDR3 here is CASSQDFGQGAYTGELFF. The CDR3 region has the DNA TGCGCCAGCAGCCAAGATTTTGGACAGGGGGCGTACACCGGGGAGCTGTTTTTT.

The gene calls are TRBV6-6 and TRBJ2-7, with D tentatively TRBD1 (5 bases). CDR1 and CDR2 (germline): MNHNY, SVGAGI (reference sequence). This CDR3 contains 12 residues. V lost 4 bases and J 4 bases, leaving 8 bases between the germline ends. The CDR3 loop is CASSSDRYEQYV. The CDR3, as DNA: TGTGCCAGCAGTTCCGACAGATACGAGCAGTACGTC.

The CDR3: CATSGGAKNEQFF. In DNA form, the CDR3 reads TGTGCCACCTCCGGGGGGGCCAAGAATGAGCAGTTCTTC. The chain uses TRBV24-1 and TRBJ2-1; 8 nucleotides align to TRBD2. V lost 9 bases, J lost 7 bases, and 7 bases stayed unmatched. CDR3 size: 13 residues. Germline V gene data show CDR1 as KGHDR and CDR2 as SFDVKD.

CDR3 protein: CASSLWGVANEKLFF. The DNA for the CDR3 is TGTGCCAGCAGTTTATGGGGGGTGGCTAATGAAAAACTGTTTTTT. The V and J genes are TRBV27 and TRBJ1-4; D may be TRBD1 (5 bases). V shed 1 base and J shed 3 bases, with 9 bases lying between them. This CDR3 region has 15 residues. Per germline, CDR1 MNHEY and CDR2 SMNVEV (reference sequence).

The chain is built from TRBV11-2 and TRBJ1-3; D is perhaps TRBD1 (6 bases). The V gene lost 5 bases and the J gene lost 4 bases, with 15 bases spanning the gap. Germline V CDR1 and CDR2: SGHAT, FQNNGV. The CDR3 contains 15 residues. In DNA form, the CDR3 reads TGTGCCAGCAGCGTGACAGGAGGCAAGGGAAACACCATATATTTT. It yields the protein CASSVTGGKGNTIYF.

This clone was detected a few times. V gene TRBV19 combines with J gene TRBJ2-1; possibly TRBD1 for D (6 bases). The V gene's germline CDR1 is LNHDA and CDR2 SQIVND (reference sequence). This CDR3 region has 17 residues. V was cut by 1 base and J by 7 bases, with 20 bases left in between. CDR3 in amino acids: CASSIVGLRDNQNEQFF. The CDR3 bases are TGTGCCAGTAGTATAGTCGGTCTGAGGGACAACCAAAATGAGCAGTTCTTC.

This chain uses TRBV5-6 with TRBJ1-5; D remains ambiguous. CDR1 is SGHDT, CDR2 YYEEEE, per germline. The CDR3 totals 15 residues. The V gene lost 0 bases and the J gene lost 0 bases, with 7 bases spanning the gap. The DNA for the CDR3 is TGTGCCAGCAGCTTGGTGGGCAATAGCAATCAGCCCCAGCATTTT. Translation gives CASSLVGNSNQPQHF.

The rearrangement joins TRBV5-1 to TRBJ2-3, with 9 bases matching TRBD1. V lost 1 base, J lost 3 bases, and 3 bases stayed unmatched. Germline CDR1 is SGHRS and CDR2 is YFSETQ. The CDR3 has 15 amino acids. The CDR3: CASSLSTGGTDTQYF. CDR3 bases: TGCGCCAGCAGCTTGTCGACAGGGGGAACAGATACGCAGTATTTT.